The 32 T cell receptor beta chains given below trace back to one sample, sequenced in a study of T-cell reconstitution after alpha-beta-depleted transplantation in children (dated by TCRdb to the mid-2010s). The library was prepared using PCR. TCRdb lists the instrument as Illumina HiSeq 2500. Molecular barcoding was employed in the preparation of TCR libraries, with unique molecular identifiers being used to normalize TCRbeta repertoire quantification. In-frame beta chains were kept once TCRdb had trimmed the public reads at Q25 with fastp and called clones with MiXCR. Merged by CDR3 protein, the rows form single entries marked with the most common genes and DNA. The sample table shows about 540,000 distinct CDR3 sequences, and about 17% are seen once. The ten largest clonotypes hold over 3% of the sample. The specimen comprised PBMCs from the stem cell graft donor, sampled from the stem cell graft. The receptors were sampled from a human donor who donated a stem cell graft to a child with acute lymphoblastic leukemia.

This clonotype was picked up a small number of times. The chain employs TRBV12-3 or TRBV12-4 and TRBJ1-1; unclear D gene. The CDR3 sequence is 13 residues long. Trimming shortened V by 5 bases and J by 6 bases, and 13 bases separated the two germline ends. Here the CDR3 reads CASSLSDTSEAFF. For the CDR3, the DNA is TGTGCCAGCAGTCTGTCTGACACGTCTGAAGCTTTCTTT.

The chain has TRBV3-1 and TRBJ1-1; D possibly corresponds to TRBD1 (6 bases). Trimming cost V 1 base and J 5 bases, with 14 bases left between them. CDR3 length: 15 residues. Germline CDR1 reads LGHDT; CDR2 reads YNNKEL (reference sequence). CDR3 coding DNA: TGTGCCAGCAGCCAAGGAGTGGGAGGGGGTACTGAAGCTTTCTTT. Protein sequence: CASSQGVGGGTEAFF.

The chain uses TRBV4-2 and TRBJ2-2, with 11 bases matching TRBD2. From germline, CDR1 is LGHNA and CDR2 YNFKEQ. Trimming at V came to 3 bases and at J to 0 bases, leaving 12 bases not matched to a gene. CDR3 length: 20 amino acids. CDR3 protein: CASSHQSRLAGGSNTGELFF. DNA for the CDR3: TGTGCCAGCAGCCACCAAAGCCGTCTAGCGGGAGGCTCGAACACCGGGGAGCTGTTTTTT.

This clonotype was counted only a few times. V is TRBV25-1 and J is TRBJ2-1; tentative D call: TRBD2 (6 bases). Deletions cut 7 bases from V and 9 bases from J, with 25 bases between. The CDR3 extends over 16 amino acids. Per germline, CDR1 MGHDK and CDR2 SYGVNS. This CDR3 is CASTRTDSGRDPEQFF. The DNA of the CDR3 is TGTGCCAGCACCCGGACGGATTCAGGGCGGGATCCTGAGCAGTTCTTC.

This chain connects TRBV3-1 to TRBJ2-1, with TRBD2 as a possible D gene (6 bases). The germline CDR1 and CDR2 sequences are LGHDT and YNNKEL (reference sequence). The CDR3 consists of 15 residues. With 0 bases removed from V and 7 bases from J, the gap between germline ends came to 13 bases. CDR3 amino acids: CASSQEGPGGNEQFF. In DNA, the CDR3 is TGTGCCAGCAGCCAAGAAGGCCCAGGAGGGAATGAGCAGTTCTTC.

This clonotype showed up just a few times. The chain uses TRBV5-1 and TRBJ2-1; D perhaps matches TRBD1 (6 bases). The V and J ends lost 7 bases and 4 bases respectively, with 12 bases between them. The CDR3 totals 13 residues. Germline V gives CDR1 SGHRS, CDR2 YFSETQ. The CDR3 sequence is CASARQDYNEQFF. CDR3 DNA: TGCGCCAGCGCCAGACAGGATTACAATGAGCAGTTCTTC.

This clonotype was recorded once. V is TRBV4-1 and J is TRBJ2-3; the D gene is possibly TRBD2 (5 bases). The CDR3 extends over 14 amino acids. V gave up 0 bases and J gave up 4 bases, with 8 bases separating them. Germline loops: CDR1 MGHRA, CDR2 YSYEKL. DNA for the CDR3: TGCGCCAGCAGCCAAGACCTAGCTCCAGATACGCAGTATTTT. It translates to CASSQDLAPDTQYF.

CDR3 protein: CASSDGLAATDTQYF. The DNA of the CDR3 is TGTGCCAGCAGCGATGGACTAGCGGCCACAGATACGCAGTATTTT. This chain connects TRBV3-1 to TRBJ2-3, with 10 bases lining up with TRBD2. Per the germline V gene, CDR1 is LGHDT and CDR2 is YNNKEL (reference sequence). CDR3 length: 15 residues. The trim removed 5 bases at V and 2 bases at J, leaving 4 bases unmatched.

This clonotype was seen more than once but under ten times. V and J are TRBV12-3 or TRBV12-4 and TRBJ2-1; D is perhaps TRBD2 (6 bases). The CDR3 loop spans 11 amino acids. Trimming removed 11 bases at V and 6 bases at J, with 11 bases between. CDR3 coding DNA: TGTGCCGGAGGGTATATCAATGAGCAGTTCTTC. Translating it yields CAGGYINEQFF.

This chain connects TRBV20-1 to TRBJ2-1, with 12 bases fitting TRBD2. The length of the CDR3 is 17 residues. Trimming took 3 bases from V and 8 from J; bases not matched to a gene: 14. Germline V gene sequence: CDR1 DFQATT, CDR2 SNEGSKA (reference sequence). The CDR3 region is CSASPLLAGGLGDEQFF. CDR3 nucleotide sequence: TGCAGTGCTAGCCCCTTACTAGCGGGAGGCCTAGGGGATGAGCAGTTCTTC.

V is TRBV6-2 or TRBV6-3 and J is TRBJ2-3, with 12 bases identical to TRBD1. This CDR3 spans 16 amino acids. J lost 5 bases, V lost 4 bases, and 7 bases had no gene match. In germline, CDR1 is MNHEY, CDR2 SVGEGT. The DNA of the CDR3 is TGTGCCAGCAGTTCTATCGGGACAGGGGGCGGAGATACGCAGTATTTT. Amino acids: CASSSIGTGGGDTQYF.

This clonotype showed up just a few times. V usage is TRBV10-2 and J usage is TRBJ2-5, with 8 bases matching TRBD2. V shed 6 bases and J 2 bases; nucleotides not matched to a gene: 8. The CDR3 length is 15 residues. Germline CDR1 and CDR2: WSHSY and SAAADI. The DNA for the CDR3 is TGCGCCAGCAGAGTTAGCGGGATGTGGCAAGAGACCCAGTACTTC. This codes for CASRVSGMWQETQYF.

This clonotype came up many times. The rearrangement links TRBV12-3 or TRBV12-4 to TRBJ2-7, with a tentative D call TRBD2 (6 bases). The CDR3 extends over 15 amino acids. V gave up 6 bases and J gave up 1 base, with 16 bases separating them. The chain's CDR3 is CASSPHGRGSYEQYF. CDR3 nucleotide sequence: TGTGCCAGCAGCCCCCACGGGCGGGGTTCCTACGAGCAGTACTTC.

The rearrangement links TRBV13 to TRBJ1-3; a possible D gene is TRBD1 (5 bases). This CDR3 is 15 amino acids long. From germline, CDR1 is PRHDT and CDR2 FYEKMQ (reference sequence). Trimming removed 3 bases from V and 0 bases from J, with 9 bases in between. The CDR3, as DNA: TGTGCCAGCAGCTTGGGACTGAGCTCTGGAAACACCATATATTTT. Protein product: CASSLGLSSGNTIYF.

For the CDR3, the DNA is TGTGCCAGTAGTATAGGGACAGGGGCCTACAATGAGCAGTTCTTC. The encoded protein is CASSIGTGAYNEQFF. The rearrangement uses TRBV19 and TRBJ2-1, with 9 bases lining up with TRBD1. Unmatched junction bases numbered 0, after V lost 1 base and J lost 2 bases. Germline V gene lookup returns CDR1 LNHDA and CDR2 SQIVND (reference sequence). The CDR3 runs 15 residues.

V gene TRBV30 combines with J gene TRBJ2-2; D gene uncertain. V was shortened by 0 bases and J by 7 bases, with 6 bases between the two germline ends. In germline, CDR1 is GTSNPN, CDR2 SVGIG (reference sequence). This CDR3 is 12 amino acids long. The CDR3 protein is CAWSVVYGELFF. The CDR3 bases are TGTGCCTGGAGTGTAGTGTACGGGGAGCTGTTTTTT.

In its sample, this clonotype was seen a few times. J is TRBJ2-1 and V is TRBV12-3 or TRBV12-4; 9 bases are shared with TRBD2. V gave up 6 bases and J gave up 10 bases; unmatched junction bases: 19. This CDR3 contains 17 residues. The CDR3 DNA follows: TGTGCCAGCAGCTCGGGTTGGTCTAGCGGGACTAAGGGAGAGCAGTTCTTC. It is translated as CASSSGWSSGTKGEQFF.

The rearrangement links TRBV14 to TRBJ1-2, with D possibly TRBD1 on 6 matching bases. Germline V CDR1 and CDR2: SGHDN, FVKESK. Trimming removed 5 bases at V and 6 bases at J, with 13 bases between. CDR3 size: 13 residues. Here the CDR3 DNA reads TGTGCCAGCAGCTTACGGACAGTCCATGGCTACACCTTC. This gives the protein CASSLRTVHGYTF.

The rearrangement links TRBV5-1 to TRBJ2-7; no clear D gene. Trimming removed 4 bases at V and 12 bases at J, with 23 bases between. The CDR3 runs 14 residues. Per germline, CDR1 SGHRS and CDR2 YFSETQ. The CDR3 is CASSLDLSGVQLYF. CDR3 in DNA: TGCGCCAGCAGCCTGGACCTATCCGGAGTTCAGTTGTACTTC.

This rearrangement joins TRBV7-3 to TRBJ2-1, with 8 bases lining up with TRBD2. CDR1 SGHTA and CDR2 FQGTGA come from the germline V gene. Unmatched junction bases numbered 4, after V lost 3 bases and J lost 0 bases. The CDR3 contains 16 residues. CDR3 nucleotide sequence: TGTGCCAGCAGCTTTATCGGGACTAGCTCCTACAATGAGCAGTTCTTC. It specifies CASSFIGTSSYNEQFF.

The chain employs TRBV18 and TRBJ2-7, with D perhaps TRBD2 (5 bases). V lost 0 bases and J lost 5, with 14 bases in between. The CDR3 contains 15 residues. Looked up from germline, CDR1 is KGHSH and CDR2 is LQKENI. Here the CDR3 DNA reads TGTGCCAGCTCACCACCCTTGGCTAGCTTGCACGAGCAGTACTTC. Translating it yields CASSPPLASLHEQYF.

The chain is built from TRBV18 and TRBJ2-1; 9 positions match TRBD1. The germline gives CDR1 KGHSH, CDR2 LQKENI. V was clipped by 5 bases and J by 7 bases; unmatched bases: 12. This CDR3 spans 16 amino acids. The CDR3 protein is CASSTITGGASNEQFF. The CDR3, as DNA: TGTGCCAGCTCAACGATAACAGGGGGCGCTTCAAATGAGCAGTTCTTC.

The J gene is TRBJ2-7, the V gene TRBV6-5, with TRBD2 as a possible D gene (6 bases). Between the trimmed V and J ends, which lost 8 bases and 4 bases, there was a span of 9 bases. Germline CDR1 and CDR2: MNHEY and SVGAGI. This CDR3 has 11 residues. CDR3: CASVGGYEQYF. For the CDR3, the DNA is TGTGCCAGCGTGGGAGGATACGAGCAGTACTTC.

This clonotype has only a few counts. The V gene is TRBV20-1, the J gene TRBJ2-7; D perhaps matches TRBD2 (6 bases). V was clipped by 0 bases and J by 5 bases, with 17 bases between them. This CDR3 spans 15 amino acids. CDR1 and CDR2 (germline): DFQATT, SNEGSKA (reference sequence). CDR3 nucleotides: TGCAGTGCTAGAGATCCGGTAATAGGGAGGAACGAGCAGTACTTC. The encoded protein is CSARDPVIGRNEQYF.

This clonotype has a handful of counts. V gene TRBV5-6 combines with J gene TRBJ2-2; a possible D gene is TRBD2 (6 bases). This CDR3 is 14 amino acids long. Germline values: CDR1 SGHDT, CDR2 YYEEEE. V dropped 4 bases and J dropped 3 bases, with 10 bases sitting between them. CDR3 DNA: TGTGCCAGCAGCCGACGGGGGTACACCGGGGAGCTGTTTTTT. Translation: CASSRRGYTGELFF.

The CDR3 sequence is CASSLGGLAVNTGELFF. In DNA, the CDR3 is TGTGCCAGCAGCTTAGGGGGACTAGCGGTAAACACCGGGGAGCTGTTTTTT. The chain has TRBV7-2 and TRBJ2-2; 11 bases match TRBD2. The CDR3 is 17 residues long. Germline lookup yields CDR1 SGHTA and CDR2 FQGNSA. Losses at the gene ends were 1 base for V and 2 bases for J; bases not matched to a gene: 3.

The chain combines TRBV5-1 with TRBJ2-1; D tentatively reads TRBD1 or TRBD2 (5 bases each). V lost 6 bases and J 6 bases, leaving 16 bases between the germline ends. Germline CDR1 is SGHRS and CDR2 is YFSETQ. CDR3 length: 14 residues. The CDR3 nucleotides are TGCGCCAGCAAGGCCCTCGTGGGACCCAATGAGCAGTTCTTC. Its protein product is CASKALVGPNEQFF.

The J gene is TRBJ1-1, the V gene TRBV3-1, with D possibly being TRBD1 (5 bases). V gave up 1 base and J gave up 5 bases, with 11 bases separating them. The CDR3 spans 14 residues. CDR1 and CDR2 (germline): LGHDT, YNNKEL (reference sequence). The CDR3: CASSQAVGGTEAFF. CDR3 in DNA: TGTGCCAGCAGCCAAGCCGTTGGGGGTACTGAAGCTTTCTTT.

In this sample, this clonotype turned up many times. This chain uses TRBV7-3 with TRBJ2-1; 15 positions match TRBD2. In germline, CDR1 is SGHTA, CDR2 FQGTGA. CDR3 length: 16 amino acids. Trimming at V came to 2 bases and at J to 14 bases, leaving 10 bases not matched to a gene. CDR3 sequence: CASSLGTSGRSNIKFF. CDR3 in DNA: TGTGCCAGCAGCTTAGGGACTAGCGGGAGGTCTAATATAAAGTTCTTC.

The CDR3 nucleotides read TGTGCCAGCAGTTTAGGGACTAGCGGGAGAGTGAGTCAAGAGACCCAGTACTTC. It translates to CASSLGTSGRVSQETQYF. The V call is TRBV27, the J call TRBJ2-5; TRBD2 matches 14 bases. Germline V gene lookup returns CDR1 MNHEY and CDR2 SMNVEV (reference sequence). The CDR3 loop spans 18 amino acids. With 2 bases clipped from V and 2 bases from J, the junction kept 7 bases outside the gene matches.

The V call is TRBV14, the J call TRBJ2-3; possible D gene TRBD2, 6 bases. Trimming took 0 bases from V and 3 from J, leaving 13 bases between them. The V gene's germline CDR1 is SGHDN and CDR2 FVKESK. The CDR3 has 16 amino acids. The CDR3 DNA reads TGTGCCAGCAGCCAAGAAGGTTGGCTAGCGACAGATACGCAGTATTTT. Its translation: CASSQEGWLATDTQYF.

CDR3 DNA sequence: TGCGCCAGCAACGACAGGGACTATGGCTACACCTTC. Its translation is CASNDRDYGYTF. The rearrangement links TRBV5-1 to TRBJ1-2, with TRBD1 matching over 7 bases. Trimming cost V 6 bases and J 3 bases; bases outside gene matches: 2. The CDR3 extends over 12 amino acids. CDR1 SGHRS and CDR2 YFSETQ come from the germline V gene.